The 2 T cell receptor beta chains below all came from one sample that was sequenced in a study of PD-1 blockade in classical Hodgkin lymphoma. Measured with immunoSEQ multiplex PCR; TCRdb has only the in-frame clones, and not every one. The profile shows roughly 92,000 clones, roughly 89% of them singletons. Each of the patients experienced relapse following autologous stem cell transplantation, and their brentuximab vedotin exposure differed. Source: peripheral blood mononuclear cells (PBMCs), taken at baseline. The receptors derive from a human donor with classical Hodgkin lymphoma.

CDR3 bases: TGTGCCAGCAGTTTAGGCGGTTGGGCGCAGTATTTT. As protein: CASSLGGWAQYF. The rearrangement links TRBV28 to TRBJ2-3, with no clear D. The CDR3 is made up of 12 amino acids. Germline CDR1 and CDR2: MDHEN and SYDVKM. V lost 2 bases, J lost 10 bases, and 10 bases lay in between.

CDR3 DNA sequence: TGTGCCAGCAGTTACGTGTTCTCGTCGGGCTACACCTTC. Its protein is CASSYVFSSGYTF. V gene TRBV6-5 combines with J gene TRBJ1-2; D remains unclear. Germline V CDR1 and CDR2: MNHEY, SVGAGI. V lost 2 bases, J lost 8 bases, and 12 bases lay in between. The CDR3 is made up of 13 amino acids.